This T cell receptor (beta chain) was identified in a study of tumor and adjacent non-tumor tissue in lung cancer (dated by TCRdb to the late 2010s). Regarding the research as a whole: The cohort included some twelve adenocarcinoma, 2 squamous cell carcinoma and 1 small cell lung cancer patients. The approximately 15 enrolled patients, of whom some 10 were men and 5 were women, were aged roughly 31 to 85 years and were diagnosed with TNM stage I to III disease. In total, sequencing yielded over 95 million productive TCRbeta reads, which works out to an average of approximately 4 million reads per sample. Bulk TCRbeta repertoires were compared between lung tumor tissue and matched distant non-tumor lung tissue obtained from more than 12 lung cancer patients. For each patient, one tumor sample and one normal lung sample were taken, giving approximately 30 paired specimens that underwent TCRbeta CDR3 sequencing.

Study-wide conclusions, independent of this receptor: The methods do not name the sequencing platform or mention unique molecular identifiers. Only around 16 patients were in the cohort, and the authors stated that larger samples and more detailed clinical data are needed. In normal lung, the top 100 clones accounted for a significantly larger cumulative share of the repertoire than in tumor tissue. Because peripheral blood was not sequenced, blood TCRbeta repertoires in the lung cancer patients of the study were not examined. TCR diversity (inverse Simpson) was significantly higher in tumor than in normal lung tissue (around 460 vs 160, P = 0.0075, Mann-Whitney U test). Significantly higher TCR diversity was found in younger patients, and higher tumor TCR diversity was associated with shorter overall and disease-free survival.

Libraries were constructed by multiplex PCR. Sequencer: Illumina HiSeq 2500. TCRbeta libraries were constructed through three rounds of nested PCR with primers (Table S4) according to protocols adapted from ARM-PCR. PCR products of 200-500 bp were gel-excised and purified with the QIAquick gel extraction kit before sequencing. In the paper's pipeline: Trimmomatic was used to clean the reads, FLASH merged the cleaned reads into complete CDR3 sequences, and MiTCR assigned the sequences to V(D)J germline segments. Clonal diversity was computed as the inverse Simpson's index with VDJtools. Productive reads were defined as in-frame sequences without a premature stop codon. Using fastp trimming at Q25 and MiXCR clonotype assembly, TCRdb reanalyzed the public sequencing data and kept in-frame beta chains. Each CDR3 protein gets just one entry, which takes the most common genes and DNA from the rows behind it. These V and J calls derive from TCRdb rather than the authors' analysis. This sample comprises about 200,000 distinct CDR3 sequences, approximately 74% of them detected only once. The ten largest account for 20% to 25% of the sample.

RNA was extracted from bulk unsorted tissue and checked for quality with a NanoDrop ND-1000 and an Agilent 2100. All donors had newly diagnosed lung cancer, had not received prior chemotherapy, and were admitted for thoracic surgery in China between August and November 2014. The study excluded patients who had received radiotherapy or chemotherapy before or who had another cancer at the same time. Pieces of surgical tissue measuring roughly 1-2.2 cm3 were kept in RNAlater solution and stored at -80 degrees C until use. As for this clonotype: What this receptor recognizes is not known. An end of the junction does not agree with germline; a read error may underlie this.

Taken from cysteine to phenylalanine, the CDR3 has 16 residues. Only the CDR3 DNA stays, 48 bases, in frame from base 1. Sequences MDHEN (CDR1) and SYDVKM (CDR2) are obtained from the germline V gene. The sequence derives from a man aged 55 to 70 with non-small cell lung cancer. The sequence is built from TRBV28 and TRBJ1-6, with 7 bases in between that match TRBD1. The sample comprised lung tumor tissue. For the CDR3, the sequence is CGTGDNWGVKDSPLHF. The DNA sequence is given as TGCGGCACAGGGGACAATTGGGGGGTGAAGGATTCACCCCTCCACTTT.